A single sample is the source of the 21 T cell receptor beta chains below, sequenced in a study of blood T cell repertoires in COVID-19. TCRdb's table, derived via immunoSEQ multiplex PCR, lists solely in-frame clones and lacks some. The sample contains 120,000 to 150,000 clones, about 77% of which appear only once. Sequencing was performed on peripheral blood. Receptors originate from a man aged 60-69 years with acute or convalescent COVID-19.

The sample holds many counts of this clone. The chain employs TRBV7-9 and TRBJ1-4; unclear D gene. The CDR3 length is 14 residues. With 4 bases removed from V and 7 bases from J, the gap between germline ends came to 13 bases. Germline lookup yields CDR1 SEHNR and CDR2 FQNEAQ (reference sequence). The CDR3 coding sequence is TGTGCCAGCAGCTCAAATCGAGAGGTTGAAAAACTGTTTTTT. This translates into CASSSNREVEKLFF.

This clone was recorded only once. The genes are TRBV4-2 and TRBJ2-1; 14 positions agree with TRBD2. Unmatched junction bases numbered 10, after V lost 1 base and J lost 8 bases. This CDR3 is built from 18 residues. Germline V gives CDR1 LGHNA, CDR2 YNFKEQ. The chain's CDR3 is CASSQGWGGTSGSYEQFF. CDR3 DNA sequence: TGTGCCAGCAGCCAAGGATGGGGAGGGACTAGCGGGAGCTATGAGCAGTTCTTC.

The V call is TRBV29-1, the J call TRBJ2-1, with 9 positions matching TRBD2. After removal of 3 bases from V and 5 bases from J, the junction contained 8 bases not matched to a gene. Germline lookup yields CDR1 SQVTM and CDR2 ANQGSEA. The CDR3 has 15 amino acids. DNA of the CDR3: TGCAGCGTTGACGTAGCGGGGGACATCAACAATGAGCAGTTCTTC. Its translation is CSVDVAGDINNEQFF.

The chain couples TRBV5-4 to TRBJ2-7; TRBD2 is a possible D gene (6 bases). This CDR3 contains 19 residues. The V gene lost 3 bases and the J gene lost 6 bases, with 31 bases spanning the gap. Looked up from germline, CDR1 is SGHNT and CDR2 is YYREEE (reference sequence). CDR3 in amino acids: CASSYPEGTLGEPHGEQYF. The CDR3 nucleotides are TGTGCCAGCAGCTACCCCGAAGGGACTCTCGGGGAGCCTCATGGCGAGCAGTACTTC. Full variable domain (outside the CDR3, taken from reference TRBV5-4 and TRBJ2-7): ETGVTQSPTHLIKTRGQQVTLRCSSQSGHNTVSWYQQALGQGPQFIFQYYREEENGRGNFPPRFSGLQFPNYSSELNVNALELDDSALYLCASSYPEGTLGEPHGEQYFGPGTRLTVT.

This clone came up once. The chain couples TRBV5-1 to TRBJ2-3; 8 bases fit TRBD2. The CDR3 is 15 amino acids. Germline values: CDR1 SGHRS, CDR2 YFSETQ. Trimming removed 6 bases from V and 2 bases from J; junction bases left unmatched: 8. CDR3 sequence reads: CASTIAGSPTDTQYF. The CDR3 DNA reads TGCGCCAGCACCATAGCGGGATCTCCCACAGATACGCAGTATTTT.

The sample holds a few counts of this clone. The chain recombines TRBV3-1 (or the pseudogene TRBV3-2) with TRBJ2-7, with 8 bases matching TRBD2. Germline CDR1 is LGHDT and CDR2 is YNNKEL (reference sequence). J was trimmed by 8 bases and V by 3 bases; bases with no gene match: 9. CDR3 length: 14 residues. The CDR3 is CASSQTSDPWKQYF. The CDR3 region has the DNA TGTGCCAGCAGCCAGACTAGCGACCCTTGGAAGCAGTACTTC.

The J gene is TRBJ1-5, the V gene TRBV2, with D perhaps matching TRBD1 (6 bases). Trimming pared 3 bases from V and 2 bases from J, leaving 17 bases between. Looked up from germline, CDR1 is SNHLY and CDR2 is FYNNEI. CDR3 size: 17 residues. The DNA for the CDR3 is TGTGCCAGCAGTGATCGGCCAGGGGATTTCGGCAATCAGCCCCAGCATTTT. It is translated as CASSDRPGDFGNQPQHF.

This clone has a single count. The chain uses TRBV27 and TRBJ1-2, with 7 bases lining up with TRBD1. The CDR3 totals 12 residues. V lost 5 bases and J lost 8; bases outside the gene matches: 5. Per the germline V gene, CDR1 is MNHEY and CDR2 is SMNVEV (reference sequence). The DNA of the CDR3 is TGTGCCAGCAGTGCGACAGGGCGAGGCTACACCTTC. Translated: CASSATGRGYTF.

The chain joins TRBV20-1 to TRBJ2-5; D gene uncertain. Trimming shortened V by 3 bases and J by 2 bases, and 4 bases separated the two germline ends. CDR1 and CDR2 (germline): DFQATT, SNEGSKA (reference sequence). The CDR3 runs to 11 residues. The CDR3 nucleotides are TGCAGTGCTAGCCCTCAAGAGACCCAGTACTTC. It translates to CSASPQETQYF.

CDR3 sequence reads: CASSEHTTDTQYF. CDR3 DNA: TGTGCCAGCAGTGAACACACGACAGATACGCAGTATTTT. The chain combines TRBV6-1 with TRBJ2-3; D not certain. The V and J ends lost 2 bases and 3 bases respectively, with 6 bases between them. Germline V lookup: CDR1 MNHNS, CDR2 SASEGT. This CDR3 spans 13 amino acids.

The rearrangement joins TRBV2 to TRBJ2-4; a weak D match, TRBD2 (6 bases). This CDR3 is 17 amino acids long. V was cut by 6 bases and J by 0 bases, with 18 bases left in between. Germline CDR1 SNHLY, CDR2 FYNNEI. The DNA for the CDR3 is TGTGCCAGCAGCCTCCGCCGGGGAGGAATAGCCAAAAACATTCAGTACTTC. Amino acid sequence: CASSLRRGGIAKNIQYF.

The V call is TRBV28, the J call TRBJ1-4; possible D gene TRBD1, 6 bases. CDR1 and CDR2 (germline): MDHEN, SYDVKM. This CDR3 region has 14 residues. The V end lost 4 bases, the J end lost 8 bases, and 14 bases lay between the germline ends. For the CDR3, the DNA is TGTGCCAGCAGTTCAGCAGGGGCGATCGAAAAACTGTTTTTT. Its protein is CASSSAGAIEKLFF.

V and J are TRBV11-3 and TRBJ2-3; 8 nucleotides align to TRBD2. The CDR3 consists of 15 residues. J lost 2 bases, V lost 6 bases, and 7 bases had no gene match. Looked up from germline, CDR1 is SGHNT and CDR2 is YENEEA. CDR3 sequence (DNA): TGTGCCAGCAGACCCGGGACTAGTCCCACAGATACGCAGTATTTT. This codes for CASRPGTSPTDTQYF.

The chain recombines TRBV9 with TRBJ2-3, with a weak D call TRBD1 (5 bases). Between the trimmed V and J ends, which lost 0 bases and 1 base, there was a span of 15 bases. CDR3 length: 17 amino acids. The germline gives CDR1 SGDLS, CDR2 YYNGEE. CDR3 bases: TGTGCCAGCAGCGTAGTAGACAGCTCTTCTGGCACAGATACGCAGTATTTT. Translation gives CASSVVDSSSGTDTQYF.

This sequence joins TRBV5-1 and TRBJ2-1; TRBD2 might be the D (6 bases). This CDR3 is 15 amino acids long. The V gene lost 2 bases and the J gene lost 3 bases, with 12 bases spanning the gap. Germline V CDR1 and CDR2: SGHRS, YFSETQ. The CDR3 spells CASSFSSGSYNEQFF. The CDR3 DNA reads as TGCGCCAGCAGCTTCAGTAGCGGAAGCTACAATGAGCAGTTCTTC.

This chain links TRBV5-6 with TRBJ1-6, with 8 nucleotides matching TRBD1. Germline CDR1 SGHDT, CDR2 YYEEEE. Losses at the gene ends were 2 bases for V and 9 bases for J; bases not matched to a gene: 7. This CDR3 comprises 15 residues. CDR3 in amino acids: CASSFAGQVTSPLHF. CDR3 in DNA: TGTGCCAGCAGCTTTGCGGGACAGGTGACTTCACCCCTCCACTTT.

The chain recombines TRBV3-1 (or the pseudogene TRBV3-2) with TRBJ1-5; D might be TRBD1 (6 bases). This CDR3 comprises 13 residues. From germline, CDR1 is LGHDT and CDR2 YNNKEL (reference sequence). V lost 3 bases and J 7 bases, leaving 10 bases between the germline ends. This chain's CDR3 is CASSQGAEQPQHF. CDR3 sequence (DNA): TGTGCCAGCAGCCAGGGGGCGGAGCAGCCCCAGCATTTT.

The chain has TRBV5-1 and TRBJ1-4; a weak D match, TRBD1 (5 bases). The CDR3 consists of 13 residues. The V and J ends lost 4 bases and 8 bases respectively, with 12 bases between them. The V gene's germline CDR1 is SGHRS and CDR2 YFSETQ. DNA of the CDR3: TGCGCCAGCAGCCCGAGTCGGGGGGAAAAACTGTTTTTT. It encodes CASSPSRGEKLFF.

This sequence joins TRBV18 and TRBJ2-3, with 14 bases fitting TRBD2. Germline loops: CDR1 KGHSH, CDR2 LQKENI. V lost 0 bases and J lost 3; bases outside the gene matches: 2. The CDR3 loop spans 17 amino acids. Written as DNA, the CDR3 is TGTGCCAGCTCACCACCTGGACTAGCGGGAGGAACAGATACGCAGTATTTT. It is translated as CASSPPGLAGGTDTQYF.

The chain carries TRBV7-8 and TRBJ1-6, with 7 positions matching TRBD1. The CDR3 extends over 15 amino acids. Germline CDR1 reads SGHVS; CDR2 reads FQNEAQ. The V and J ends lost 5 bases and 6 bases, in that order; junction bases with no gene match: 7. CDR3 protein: CASSTRQGGNSPLHF. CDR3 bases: TGTGCCAGCAGCACAAGACAGGGCGGTAATTCACCCCTCCACTTT.

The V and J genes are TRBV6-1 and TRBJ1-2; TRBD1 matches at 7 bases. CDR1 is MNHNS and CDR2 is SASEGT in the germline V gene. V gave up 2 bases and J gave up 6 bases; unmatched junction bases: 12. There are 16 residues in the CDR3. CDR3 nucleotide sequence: TGTGCCAGCAGTGAAAGAAATCGGGACAGCTACAATGGCTACACCTTC. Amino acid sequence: CASSERNRDSYNGYTF.